This entry lists 8 T cell receptor beta chains sequenced from one sample in a study of spatial heterogeneity in lung cancer. TCRdb called the 5' RACE reads again in MiXCR, with one record for every CDR3 protein. The sample has tens of thousands of distinct CDR3 sequences; 7.5% are singletons. As for time point: sample taken at primary tumor resection. Sequencing was performed on PBMCs, taken at surgery. These receptor sequences come from a male donor with early-stage non-small cell lung cancer.

This clonotype showed up many times. The chain combines TRBV6-1 with TRBJ2-3; D might be TRBD2 (5 bases). The CDR3 length is 15 residues. Trimming left V 7 bases short and J 5 bases short, with 19 bases between. Germline values: CDR1 MNHNS, CDR2 SASEGT. CDR3 bases: TGTGCCAGCACGTTCGAAGGCGGGCTAGAAGATACGCAGTATTTT. This encodes CASTFEGGLEDTQYF.

J is TRBJ1-2 and V is TRBV11-2; TRBD1 matches 8 bases. CDR3 length: 14 residues. CDR1 SGHAT and CDR2 FQNNGV come from the germline V gene. Trimming cost V 6 bases and J 5 bases; bases outside gene matches: 8. CDR3 in DNA: TGTGCCAGCAGAACTATACAGGGGGAATATGGCTACACCTTC. This encodes CASRTIQGEYGYTF.

In this sample, this clonotype turned up many times. The rearrangement joins TRBV7-2 to TRBJ2-3, with TRBD2 identical over 10 bases. This CDR3 contains 16 residues. V lost 1 base, J lost 6 bases, and 7 bases stayed unmatched. CDR1 and CDR2 from the germline V gene are SGHTA and FQGNSA. The CDR3 sequence is CASSLGSGGDGDTQYF. The CDR3 DNA reads as TGTGCCAGCAGCTTAGGAAGCGGGGGGGACGGGGATACGCAGTATTTT.

This clonotype was detected a few times. The chain couples TRBV2 to TRBJ1-1; D not certain. Trimming pared 4 bases from V and 2 bases from J, leaving 14 bases between. This CDR3 has 15 residues. In germline, CDR1 is SNHLY, CDR2 FYNNEI. The DNA for the CDR3 is TGTGCCAGCAGTGGGGCCAGTCCGCGAAACACTGAAGCTTTCTTT. Translation: CASSGASPRNTEAFF.

The chain joins TRBV28 to TRBJ2-7; tentative D call: TRBD2 (6 bases). Trimming removed 7 bases at V and 6 bases at J, with 10 bases between. The CDR3 has 11 amino acids. The germline CDR1 and CDR2 sequences are MDHEN and SYDVKM. The CDR3 is CASMDYSEQYF. CDR3 DNA sequence: TGTGCCAGCATGGACTACTCCGAGCAGTACTTC.

There are many counts of this clonotype. The V gene is TRBV6-4, the J gene TRBJ1-1; no firm D call. CDR1 is MRHNA, CDR2 SNTAGT, per germline. The V end lost 6 bases, the J end lost 7 bases, and 3 bases lay between the germline ends. The CDR3 is made up of 9 amino acids. CDR3 bases: TGTGCCAGCAGGGGTGAAGCTTTCTTT. As protein: CASRGEAFF.

This chain uses TRBV20-1 with TRBJ1-2; no reliable D call. The CDR3 has 15 amino acids. CDR1 is DFQATT, CDR2 SNEGSKA, per germline (reference sequence). V was shortened by 0 bases and J by 0 bases, with 11 bases between the two germline ends. The CDR3 region has the DNA TGCAGTGCTAGAGATCGTCAGCTGTCTAACTATGGCTACACCTTC. Translating it yields CSARDRQLSNYGYTF.

This clonotype was recorded a few times. V is TRBV6-5 and J is TRBJ2-5; D gene uncertain. Trimming cost V 8 bases and J 0 bases, with 13 bases left between them. The CDR3 sequence is 14 residues long. Germline V CDR1 and CDR2: MNHEY, SVGAGI. The CDR3 nucleotides read TGTGCCAGCGGAGAAGGACGGCACCAAGAGACCCAGTACTTC. Protein sequence: CASGEGRHQETQYF.